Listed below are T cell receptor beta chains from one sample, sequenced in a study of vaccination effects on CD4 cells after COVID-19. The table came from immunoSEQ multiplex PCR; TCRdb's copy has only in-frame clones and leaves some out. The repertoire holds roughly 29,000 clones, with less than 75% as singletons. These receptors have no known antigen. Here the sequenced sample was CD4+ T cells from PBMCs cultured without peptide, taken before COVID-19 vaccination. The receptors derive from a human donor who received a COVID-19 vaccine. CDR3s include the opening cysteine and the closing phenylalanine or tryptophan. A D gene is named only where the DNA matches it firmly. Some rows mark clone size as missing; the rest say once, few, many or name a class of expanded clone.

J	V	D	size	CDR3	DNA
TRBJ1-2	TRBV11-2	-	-	CASSLGLGPNPVAGYTF	TGTGCCAGCAGCTTAGGTTTAGGACCTAACCCGGTGGCGGGCTACACCTTC
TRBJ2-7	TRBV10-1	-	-	CASSESNANQFYEQYF	TGCGCCAGCAGTGAGTCGAATGCTAACCAGTTCTACGAGCAGTACTTC
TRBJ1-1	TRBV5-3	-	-	CARSLSSGYRITEAFF	TGTGCCAGAAGCTTGTCTTCAGGGTATCGTATCACTGAAGCTTTCTTT
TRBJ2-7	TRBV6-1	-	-	CASSERPGPAYEQYF	TGTGCCAGCAGTGAACGACCCGGACCTGCCTACGAGCAGTACTTC
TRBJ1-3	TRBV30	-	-	CAWSGTVNSPSGNTIYF	TGTGCCTGGTCCGGGACTGTGAATTCCCCCTCTGGAAACACCATATATTTT
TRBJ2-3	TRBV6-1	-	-	CASSEASGAGADTQYF	TGTGCCAGCAGTGAAGCATCCGGGGCTGGGGCAGATACGCAGTATTTT
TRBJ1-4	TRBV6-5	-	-	CASKQGATNEKLFF	TGTGCCAGCAAACAGGGTGCAACTAATGAAAAACTGTTTTTT
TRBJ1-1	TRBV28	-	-	CASSSLTGSSSKAFF	TGTGCCAGCAGTTCGCTAACAGGGTCCTCCTCGAAAGCTTTCTTT
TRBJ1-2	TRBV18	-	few	CASSEDSRYGYTF	TGTGCCAGCTCAGAGGACAGCCGCTATGGCTACACCTTC
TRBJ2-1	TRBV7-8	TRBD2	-	CASTPEWAGAKGSEQFF	TGTGCCAGCACCCCTGAGTGGGCGGGAGCAAAGGGGAGTGAGCAGTTCTTC
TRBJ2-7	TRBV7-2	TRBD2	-	CASSFSGLAGSNEQYF	TGTGCCAGCAGCTTTTCGGGACTAGCGGGATCTAACGAGCAGTACTTC
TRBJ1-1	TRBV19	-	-	CASSYRDIGSNTEAFF	TGTGCCAGTAGCTACCGGGACATCGGTTCCAACACTGAAGCTTTCTTT
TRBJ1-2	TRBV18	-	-	CASSPAANYGYTF	TGTGCCAGCTCACCAGCCGCTAACTATGGCTACACCTTC
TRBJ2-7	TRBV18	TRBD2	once	CASSPILTSADYEQYF	TGTGCCAGCTCACCAATATTGACTAGCGCCGACTACGAGCAGTACTTC
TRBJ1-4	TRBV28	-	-	CASTRDANDKLFF	TGTGCCAGCACCCGGGACGCAAACGACAAACTGTTTTTT
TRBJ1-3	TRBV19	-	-	CASSILSPGRNTIYF	TGTGCCAGTAGTATACTCTCGCCGGGAAGAAACACCATATATTTT
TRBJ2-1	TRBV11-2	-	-	CASSLSAGTAYNEQFF	TGTGCCAGCAGCTTATCCGCCGGGACGGCCTACAATGAGCAGTTCTTC
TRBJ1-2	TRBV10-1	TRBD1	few	CASSGPKLGQIYGYTF	TGCGCCAGCAGTGGTCCGAAACTGGGACAGATCTATGGCTACACCTTC
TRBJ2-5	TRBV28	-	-	CASSLGVQETQYF	TGTGCCAGCAGTTTGGGGGTCCAAGAGACCCAGTACTTC
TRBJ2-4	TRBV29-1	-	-	CSVAGSAKNIQYF	TGCAGCGTTGCGGGATCCGCCAAAAACATTCAGTACTTC
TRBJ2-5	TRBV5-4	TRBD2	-	CASSSGGGSHQETQYF	TGTGCCAGCAGCTCGGGGGGGGGAAGTCACCAAGAGACCCAGTACTTC
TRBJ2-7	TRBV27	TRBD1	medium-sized	CASSFRPTGGHEQYF	TGTGCCAGCAGTTTCCGCCCGACAGGGGGCCACGAGCAGTACTTC
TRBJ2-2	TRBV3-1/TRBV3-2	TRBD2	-	CASSQGSSGRRNGELFF	TGTGCCAGCAGCCAGGGGAGTAGCGGGAGACGTAACGGGGAGCTGTTTTTT